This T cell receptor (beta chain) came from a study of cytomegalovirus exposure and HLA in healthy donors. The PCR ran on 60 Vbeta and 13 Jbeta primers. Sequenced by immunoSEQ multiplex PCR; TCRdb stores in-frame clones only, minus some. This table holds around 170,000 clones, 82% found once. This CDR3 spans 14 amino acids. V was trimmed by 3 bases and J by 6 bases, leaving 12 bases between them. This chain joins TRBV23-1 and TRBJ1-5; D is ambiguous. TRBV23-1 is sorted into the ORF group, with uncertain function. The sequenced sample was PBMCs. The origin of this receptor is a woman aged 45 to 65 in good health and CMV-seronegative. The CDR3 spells CASSHGPGCQPQHF. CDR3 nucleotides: TGCGCCAGCAGTCACGGGCCGGGATGTCAGCCCCAGCATTTT.